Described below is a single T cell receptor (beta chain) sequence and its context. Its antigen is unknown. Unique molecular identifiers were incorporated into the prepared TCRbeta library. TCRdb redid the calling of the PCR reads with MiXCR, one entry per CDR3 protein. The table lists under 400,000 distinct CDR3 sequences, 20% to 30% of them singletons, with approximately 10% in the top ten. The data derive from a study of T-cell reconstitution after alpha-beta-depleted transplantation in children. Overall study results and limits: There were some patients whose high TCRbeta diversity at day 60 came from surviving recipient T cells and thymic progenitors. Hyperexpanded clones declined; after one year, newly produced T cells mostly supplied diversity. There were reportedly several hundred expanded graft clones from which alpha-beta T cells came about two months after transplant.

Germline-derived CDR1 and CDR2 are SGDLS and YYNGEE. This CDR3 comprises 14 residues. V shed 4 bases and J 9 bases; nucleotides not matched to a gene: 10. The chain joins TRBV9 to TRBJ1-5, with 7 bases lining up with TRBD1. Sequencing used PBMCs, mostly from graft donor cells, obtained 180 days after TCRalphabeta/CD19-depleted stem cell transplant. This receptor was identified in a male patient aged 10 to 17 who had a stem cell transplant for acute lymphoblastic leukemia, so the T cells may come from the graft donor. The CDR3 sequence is CASSPRTGQGPQHF. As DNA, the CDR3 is TGTGCCAGCAGCCCCCGGACAGGCCAGGGGCCCCAGCATTTT.